This record covers a single TCR beta chain. This CDR3 is 14 amino acids long. With 6 bases clipped from V and 8 bases from J, the junction kept 8 bases outside the gene matches. Germline V gene sequence: CDR1 LNHDA, CDR2 SQIVND (reference sequence). The data belong to a study of blood T cell repertoires in COVID-19. Authors' methods: From reference gene primer amplification, estimates of nucleated cell counts were derived. The table came from immunoSEQ multiplex PCR; TCRdb's copy has only in-frame clones and leaves some out. V and J calls and clone size follow that table, whereas D and trimming were derived from the DNA. In the table there are about 260,000 clones, around 87% of which are singletons.

The source is a woman between 40 and 50 years old who had recovered from COVID-19. Sequencing was performed on peripheral blood. The chain couples TRBV19 to TRBJ1-4, with TRBD1 matching over 8 bases. The CDR3: CASSRQGSYEKLFF. The CDR3 nucleotides are TGTGCCAGTAGCCGACAGGGGTCTTACGAAAAACTGTTTTTT.